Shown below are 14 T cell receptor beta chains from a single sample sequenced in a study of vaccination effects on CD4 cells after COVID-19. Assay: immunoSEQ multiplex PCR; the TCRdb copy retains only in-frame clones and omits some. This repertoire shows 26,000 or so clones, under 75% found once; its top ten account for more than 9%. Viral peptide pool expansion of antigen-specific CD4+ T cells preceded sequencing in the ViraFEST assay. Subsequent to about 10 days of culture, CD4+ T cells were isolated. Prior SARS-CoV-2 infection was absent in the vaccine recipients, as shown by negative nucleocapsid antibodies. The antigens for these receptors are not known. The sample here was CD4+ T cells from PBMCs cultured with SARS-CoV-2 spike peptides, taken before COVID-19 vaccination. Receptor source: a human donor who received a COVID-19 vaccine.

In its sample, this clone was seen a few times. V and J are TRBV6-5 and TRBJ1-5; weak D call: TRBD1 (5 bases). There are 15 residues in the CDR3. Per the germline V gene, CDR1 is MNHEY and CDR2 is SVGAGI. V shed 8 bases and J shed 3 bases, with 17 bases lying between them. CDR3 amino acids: CASSSGHLLNQPQHF. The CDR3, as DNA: TGTGCCAGCTCCTCAGGGCACCTACTCAATCAGCCCCAGCATTTT.

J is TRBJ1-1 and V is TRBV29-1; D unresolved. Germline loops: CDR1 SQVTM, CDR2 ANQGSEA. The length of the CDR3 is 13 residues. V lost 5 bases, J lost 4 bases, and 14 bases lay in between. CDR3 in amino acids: CSVSRGGGTEAFF. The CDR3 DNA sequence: TGCAGCGTTAGTCGGGGTGGCGGCACTGAAGCTTTCTTT.

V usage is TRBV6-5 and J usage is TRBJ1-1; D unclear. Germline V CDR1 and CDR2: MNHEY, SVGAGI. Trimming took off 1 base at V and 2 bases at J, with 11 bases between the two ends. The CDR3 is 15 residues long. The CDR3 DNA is TGTGCCAGCAGTTACTACACGCTAGGTAACACTGAAGCTTTCTTT. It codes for CASSYYTLGNTEAFF.

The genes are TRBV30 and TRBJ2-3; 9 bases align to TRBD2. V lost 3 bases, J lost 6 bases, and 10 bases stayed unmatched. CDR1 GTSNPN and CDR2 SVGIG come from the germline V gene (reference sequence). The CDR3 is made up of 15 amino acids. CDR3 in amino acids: CAWRDWGGGADTQYF. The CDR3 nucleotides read TGTGCCTGGAGGGATTGGGGCGGGGGGGCGGATACGCAGTATTTT.

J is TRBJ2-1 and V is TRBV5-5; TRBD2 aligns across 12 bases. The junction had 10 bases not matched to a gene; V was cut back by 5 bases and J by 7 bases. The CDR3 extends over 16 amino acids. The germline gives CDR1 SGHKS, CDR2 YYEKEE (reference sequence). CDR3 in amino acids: CASRAGSTSGGNEQFF. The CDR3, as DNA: TGTGCCAGCAGGGCGGGGTCGACTAGCGGGGGAAATGAGCAGTTCTTC.

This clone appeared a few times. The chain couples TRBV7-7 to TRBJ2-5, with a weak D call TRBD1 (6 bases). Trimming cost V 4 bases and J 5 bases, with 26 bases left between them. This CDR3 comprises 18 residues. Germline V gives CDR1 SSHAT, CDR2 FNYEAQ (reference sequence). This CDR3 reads CASSSGRLVRGTLETQYF. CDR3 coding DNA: TGTGCCAGCAGCTCAGGTCGGCTGGTGAGGGGGACATTGGAGACCCAGTACTTC.

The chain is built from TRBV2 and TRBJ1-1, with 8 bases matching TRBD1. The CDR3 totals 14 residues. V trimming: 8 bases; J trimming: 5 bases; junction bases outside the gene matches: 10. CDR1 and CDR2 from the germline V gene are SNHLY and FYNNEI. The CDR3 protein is CASDPQGAGTEAFF. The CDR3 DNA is TGTGCCAGCGACCCCCAGGGGGCAGGAACTGAAGCTTTCTTT.

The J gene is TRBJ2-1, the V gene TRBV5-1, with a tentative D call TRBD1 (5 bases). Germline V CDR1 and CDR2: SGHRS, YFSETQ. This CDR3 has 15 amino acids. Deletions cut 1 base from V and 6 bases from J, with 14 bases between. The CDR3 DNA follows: TGCGCCAGCAGCTTGTCAATTACCCAGGGCAATGAGCAGTTCTTC. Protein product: CASSLSITQGNEQFF. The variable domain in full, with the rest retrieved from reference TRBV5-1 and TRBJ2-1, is KAGVTQTPRYLIKTRGQQVTLSCSPISGHRSVSWYQQTPGQGLQFLFEYFSETQRNKGNFPGRFSGRQFSNSRSEMNVSTLELGDSALYLCASSLSITQGNEQFFGPGTRLTVL.

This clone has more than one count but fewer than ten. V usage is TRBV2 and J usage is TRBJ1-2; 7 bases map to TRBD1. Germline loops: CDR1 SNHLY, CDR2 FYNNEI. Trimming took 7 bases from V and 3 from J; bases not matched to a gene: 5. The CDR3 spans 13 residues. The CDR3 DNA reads TGTGCCAGCAACGGGGACAGCGACTATGGCTACACCTTC. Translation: CASNGDSDYGYTF.

In DNA, the CDR3 is TGTGCCAGCAGCTTTACAGGGGGCTTGAGATCATACGAGCAGTACTTC. This translates into CASSFTGGLRSYEQYF. The gene calls are TRBV11-2 and TRBJ2-7; 9 nucleotides line up with TRBD1. From germline, CDR1 is SGHAT and CDR2 FQNNGV. This CDR3 has 16 amino acids. The junction had 10 bases not matched to a gene; V was cut back by 3 bases and J by 4 bases. Filled out from reference TRBV11-2 and TRBJ2-7, the complete variable domain reads EAGVAQSPRYKIIEKRQSVAFWCNPISGHATLYWYQQILGQGPKLLIQFQNNGVVDDSQLPKDRFSAERLKGVDSTLKIQPAKLEDSAVYLCASSFTGGLRSYEQYFGPGTRLTVT.

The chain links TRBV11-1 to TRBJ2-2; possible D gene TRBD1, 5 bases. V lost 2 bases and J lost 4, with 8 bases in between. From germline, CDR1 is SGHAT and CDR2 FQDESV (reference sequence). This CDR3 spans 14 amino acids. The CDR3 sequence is CASSLRQRTGELFF. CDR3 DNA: TGTGCCAGCAGCTTAAGACAGCGCACCGGGGAGCTGTTTTTT.

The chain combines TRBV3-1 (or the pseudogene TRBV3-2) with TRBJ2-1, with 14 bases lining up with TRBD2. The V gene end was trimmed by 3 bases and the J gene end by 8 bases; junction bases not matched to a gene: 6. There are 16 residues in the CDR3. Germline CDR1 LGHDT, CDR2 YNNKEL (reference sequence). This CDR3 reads CASSHTGTSGSDEQFF. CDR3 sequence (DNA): TGTGCCAGCAGCCATACCGGGACTAGCGGGAGTGATGAGCAGTTCTTC.

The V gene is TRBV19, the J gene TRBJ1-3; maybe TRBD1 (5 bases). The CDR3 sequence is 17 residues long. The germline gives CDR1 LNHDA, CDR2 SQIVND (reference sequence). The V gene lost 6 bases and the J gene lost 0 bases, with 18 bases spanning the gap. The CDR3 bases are TGTGCCAGTAGCCGTCTTCTGCAGGACAACTCTGGAAACACCATATATTTT. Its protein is CASSRLLQDNSGNTIYF.

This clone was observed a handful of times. CDR3 sequence: CASSFFARGELFF. DNA of the CDR3: TGTGCCAGCAGCTTTTTTGCGAGGGGGGAGCTGTTTTTT. The chain joins TRBV7-2 to TRBJ2-2; D gene uncertain. The V end lost 3 bases, the J end lost 8 bases, and 10 bases lay between the germline ends. This CDR3 region has 13 residues. Germline V gene sequence: CDR1 SGHTA, CDR2 FQGNSA.